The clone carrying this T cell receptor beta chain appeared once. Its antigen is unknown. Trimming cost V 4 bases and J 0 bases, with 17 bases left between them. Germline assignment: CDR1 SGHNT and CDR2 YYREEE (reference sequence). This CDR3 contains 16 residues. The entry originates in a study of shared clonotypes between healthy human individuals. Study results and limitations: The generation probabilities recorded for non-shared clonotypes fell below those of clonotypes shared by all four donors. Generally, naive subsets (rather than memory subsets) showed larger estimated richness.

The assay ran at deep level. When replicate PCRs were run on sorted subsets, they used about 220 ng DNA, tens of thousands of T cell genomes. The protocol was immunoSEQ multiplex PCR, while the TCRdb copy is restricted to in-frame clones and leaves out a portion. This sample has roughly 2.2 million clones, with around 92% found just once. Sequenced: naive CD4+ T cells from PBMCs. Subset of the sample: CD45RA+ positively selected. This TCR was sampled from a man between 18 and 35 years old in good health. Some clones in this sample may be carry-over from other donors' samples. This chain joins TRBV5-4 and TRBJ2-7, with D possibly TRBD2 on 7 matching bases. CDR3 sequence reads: CASSKRGGQGSYEQYF. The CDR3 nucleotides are TGTGCCAGCAGCAAAAGGGGGGGTCAGGGCTCCTACGAGCAGTACTTC.